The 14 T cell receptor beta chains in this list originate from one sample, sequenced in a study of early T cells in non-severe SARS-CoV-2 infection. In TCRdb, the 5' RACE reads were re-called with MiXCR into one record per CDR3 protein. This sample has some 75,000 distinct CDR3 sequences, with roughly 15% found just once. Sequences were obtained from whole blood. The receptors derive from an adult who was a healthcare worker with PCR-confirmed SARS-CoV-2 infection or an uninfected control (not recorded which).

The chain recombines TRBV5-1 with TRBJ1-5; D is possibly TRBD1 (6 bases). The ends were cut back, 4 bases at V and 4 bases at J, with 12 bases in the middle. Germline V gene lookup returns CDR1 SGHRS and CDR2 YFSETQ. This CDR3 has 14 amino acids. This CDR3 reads CASSIQGGNQPQHF. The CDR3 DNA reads TGCGCCAGCAGCATACAGGGTGGAAATCAGCCCCAGCATTTT. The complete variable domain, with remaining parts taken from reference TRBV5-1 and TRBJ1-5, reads KAGVTQTPRYLIKTRGQQVTLSCSPISGHRSVSWYQQTPGQGLQFLFEYFSETQRNKGNFPGRFSGRQFSNSRSEMNVSTLELGDSALYLCASSIQGGNQPQHFGDGTRLSIL.

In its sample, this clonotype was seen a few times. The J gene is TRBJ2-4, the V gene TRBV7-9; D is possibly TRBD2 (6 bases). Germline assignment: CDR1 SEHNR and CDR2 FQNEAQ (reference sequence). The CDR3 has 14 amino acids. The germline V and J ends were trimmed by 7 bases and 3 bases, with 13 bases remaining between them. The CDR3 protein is CASTFAGGKNIQYF. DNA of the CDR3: TGTGCCAGCACCTTCGCCGGGGGCAAAAACATTCAGTACTTC.

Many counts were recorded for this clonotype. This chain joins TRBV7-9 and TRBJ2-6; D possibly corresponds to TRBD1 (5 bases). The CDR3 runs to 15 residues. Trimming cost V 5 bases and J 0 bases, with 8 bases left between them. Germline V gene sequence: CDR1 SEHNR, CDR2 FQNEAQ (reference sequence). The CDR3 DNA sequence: TGTGCCAGCAGCCCTAGGGGCTCTGGGGCCAACGTCCTGACTTTC. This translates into CASSPRGSGANVLTF.

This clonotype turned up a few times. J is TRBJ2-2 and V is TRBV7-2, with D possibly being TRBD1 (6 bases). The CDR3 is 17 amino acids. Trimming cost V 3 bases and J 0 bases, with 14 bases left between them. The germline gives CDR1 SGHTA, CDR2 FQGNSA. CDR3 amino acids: CASSFVGHLTNTGELFF. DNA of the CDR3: TGTGCCAGCAGCTTCGTGGGACACCTAACGAACACCGGGGAGCTGTTTTTT. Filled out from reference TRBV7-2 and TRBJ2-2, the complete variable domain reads GAGVSQSPSNKVTEKGKDVELRCDPISGHTALYWYRQSLGQGLEFLIYFQGNSAPDKSGLPSDRFSAERTGGSVSTLTIQRTQQEDSAVYLCASSFVGHLTNTGELFFGEGSRLTVL.

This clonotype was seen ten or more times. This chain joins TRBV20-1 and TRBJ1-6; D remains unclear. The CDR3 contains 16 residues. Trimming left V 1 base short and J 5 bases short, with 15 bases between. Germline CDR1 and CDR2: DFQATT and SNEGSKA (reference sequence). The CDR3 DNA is TGCAGTGCTAGAGTTGACGGGAGAAGAAATAATTCACCCCTCCACTTT. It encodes CSARVDGRRNNSPLHF.

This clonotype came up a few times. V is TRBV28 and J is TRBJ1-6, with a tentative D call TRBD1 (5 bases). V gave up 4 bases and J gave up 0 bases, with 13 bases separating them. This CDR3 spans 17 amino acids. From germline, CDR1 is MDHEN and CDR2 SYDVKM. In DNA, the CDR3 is TGTGCCAGCAGTTCCTGGGACTCTAGCTCCTATAATTCACCCCTCCACTTT. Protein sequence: CASSSWDSSSYNSPLHF.

The CDR3 protein is CAWSGGSSSYNEQFF. CDR3 DNA sequence: TGTGCCTGGAGTGGGGGCAGTTCCTCCTACAATGAGCAGTTCTTC. This chain joins TRBV30 and TRBJ2-1; D might be TRBD1 (5 bases). The length of the CDR3 is 15 residues. The V end lost 1 base, the J end lost 0 bases, and 10 bases lay between the germline ends. Looked up from germline, CDR1 is GTSNPN and CDR2 is SVGIG (reference sequence).

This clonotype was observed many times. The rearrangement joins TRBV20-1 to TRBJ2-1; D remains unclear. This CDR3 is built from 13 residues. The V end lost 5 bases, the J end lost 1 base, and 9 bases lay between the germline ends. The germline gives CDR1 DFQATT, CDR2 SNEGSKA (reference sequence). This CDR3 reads CSAGLTSYNEQFF. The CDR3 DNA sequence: TGCAGTGCTGGGCTGACTTCCTACAATGAGCAGTTCTTC.

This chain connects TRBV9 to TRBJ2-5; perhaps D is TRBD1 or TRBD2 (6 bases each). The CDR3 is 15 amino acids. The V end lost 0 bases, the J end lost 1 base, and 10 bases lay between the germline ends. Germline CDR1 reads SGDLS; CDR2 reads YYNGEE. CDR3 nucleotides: TGTGCCAGCAGCGTAGTACCGGGGGCCCAAGAGACCCAGTACTTC. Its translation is CASSVVPGAQETQYF. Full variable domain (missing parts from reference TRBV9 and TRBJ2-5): DSGVTQTPKHLITATGQRVTLRCSPRSGDLSVYWYQQSLDQGLQFLIQYYNGEERAKGNILERFSAQQFPDLHSELNLSSLELGDSALYFCASSVVPGAQETQYFGPGTRLLVL.

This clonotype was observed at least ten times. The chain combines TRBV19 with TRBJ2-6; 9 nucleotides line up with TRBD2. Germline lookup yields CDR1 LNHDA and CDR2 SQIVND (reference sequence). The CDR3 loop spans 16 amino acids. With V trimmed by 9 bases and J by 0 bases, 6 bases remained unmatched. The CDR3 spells CASLAGHYSGANVLTF. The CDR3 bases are TGTGCCAGCCTAGCGGGGCATTACTCTGGGGCCAACGTCCTGACTTTC.

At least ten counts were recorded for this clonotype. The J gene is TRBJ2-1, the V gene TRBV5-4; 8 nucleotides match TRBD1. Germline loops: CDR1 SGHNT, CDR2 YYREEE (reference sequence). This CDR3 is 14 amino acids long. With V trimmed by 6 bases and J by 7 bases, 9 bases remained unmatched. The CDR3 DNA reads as TGTGCCAGCAACCCCAGGGGGCAGGATAATGAGCAGTTCTTC. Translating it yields CASNPRGQDNEQFF.

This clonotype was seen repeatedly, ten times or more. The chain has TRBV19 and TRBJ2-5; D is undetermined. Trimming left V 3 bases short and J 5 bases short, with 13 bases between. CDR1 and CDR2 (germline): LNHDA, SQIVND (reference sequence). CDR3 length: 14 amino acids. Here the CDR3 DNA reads TGTGCCAGTAGTATGATGGTCACTTCGGAGACCCAGTACTTC. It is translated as CASSMMVTSETQYF.

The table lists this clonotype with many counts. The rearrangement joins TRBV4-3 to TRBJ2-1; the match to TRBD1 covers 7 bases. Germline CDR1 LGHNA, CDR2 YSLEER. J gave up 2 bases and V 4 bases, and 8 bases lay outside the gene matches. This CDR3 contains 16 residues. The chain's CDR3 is CASSPQTGSTYNEQFF. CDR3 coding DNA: TGCGCCAGCAGCCCTCAGACAGGGTCAACCTACAATGAGCAGTTCTTC.

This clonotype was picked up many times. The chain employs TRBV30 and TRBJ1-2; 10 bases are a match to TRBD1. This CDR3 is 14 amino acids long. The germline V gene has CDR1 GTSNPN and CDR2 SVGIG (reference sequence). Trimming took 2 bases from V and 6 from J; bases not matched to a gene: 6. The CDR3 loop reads CAWSLDRGLHGYTF. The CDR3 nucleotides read TGTGCCTGGAGTCTTGACAGGGGGCTTCATGGCTACACCTTC.